This is a list of T cell receptor beta chains from one sample in a study of blood T cell repertoires in COVID-19. Using immunoSEQ multiplex PCR, the repertoire was profiled, and TCRdb retains in-frame clones only, with some absent. Of 140,000 to 150,000 clones in the sample, around 90% were seen once. Sequencing was performed on peripheral blood. The receptors come from a man between 65 and 85 years old with acute or convalescent COVID-19. The conserved cysteine and the conserved F or W are not part of the CDR3 here. Fields, in order: J gene, V gene, CDR3 protein.

TRBJ2-1	TRBV29-1	SVTAKRDRGRPAGEVNEQF
TRBJ1-4	TRBV6-1	ASSDRLREGKLF
TRBJ2-7	TRBV5-6	ASSPLGGDSYEQY
TRBJ2-1	TRBV24-1	ATSDSASGGANEQF
TRBJ1-5	TRBV4-1	ASSRLLTGISNQPQH
TRBJ1-3	TRBV6-5	ASSYTGGSGNTIY
TRBJ2-6	TRBV6-4	ARTRTKDTISGANVLT
TRBJ1-4	TRBV29-1	SAAPTGSVGKLF
TRBJ1-5	TRBV5-8	ASRKRSQGVSNQPQH
TRBJ2-1	TRBV7-3	ASSALFSSSYNEQF
TRBJ2-7	TRBV28	ASSSSAGAPGEQY
TRBJ2-3	TRBV5-1	ASRGSTDTQY
TRBJ2-1	TRBV3-1/TRBV3-2	ASSLFNEQF
TRBJ1-2	TRBV6-5	ASSYQGRNGYT
TRBJ1-5	TRBV27	ASNPLGSEQPQH
TRBJ2-1	TRBV10-3	AISESEGDSKF
TRBJ2-3	TRBV7-8	ASSLAGGLDTQY
TRBJ2-5	TRBV6-6	ASSRTGQNSQENQY
TRBJ2-7	TRBV7-3	ASSLTLGYEQY
TRBJ1-6	TRBV3-1/TRBV3-2	ASSHQSTPLH
TRBJ1-2	TRBV3-1/TRBV3-2	ASSQGTGPWGYT
TRBJ2-3	TRBV6-5	ASSFSSTRGKDTQY
TRBJ1-5	TRBV12-3/TRBV12-4	ASSQQVGQPQH
TRBJ1-1	TRBV4-1	ASSPGRGRGESTEAF
TRBJ1-1	TRBV2	ASSLGAGDTEAF
TRBJ2-3	TRBV5-1	ASFPGTGTADTQY
TRBJ1-1	TRBV19	ASSKPGAMNTEAF